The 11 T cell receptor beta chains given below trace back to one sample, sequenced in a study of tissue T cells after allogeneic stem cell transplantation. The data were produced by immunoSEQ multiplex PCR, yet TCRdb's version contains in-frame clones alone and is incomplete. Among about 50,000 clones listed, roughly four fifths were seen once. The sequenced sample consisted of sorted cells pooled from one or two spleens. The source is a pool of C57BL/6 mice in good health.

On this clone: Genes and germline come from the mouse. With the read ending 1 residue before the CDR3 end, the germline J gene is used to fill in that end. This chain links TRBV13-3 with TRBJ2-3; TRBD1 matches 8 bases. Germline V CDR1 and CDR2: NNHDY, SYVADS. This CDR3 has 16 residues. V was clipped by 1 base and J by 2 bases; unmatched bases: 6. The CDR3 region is CASSDSGGAFAETLYF. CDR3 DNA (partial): TGTGCCAGCAGTGATTCAGGGGGCGCGTTTGCAGAAACGCTGTAT.

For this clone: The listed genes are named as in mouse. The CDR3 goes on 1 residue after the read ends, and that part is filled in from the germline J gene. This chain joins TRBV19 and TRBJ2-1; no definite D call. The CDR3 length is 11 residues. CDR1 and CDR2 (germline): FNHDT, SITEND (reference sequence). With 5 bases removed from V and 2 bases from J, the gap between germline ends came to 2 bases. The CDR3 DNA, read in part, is TGTGCCAGCAGACACTATGCTGAGCAGTTC. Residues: CASRHYAEQF. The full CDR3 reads CASRHYAEQFF. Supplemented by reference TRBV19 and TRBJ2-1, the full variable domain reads GGIITQTPKFLIGQEGQKLTLKCQQNFNHDTMYWYRQDSGKGLRLIYYSITENDLQKGDLSEGYDASREKKSSFSLTVTSAQKNEMAVFLCASRHYAEQFFGPGTRLTVL.

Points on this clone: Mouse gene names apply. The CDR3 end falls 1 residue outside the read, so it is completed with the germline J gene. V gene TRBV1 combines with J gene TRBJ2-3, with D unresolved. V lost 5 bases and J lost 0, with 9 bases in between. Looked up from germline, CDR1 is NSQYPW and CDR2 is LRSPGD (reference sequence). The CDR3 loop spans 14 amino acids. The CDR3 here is CTCSSTRSAETLYF. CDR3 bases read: TGCACCTGCAGTTCGACACGTAGTGCAGAAACGCTGTAT.

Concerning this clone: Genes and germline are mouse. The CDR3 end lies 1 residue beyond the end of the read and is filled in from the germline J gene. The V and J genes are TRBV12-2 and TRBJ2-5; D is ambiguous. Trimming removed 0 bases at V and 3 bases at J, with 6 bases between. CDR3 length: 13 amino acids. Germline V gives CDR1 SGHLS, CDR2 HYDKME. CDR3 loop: CASSLFWQDTQYF. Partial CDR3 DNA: TGTGCCAGCTCTCTCTTCTGGCAAGACACCCAGTAC.

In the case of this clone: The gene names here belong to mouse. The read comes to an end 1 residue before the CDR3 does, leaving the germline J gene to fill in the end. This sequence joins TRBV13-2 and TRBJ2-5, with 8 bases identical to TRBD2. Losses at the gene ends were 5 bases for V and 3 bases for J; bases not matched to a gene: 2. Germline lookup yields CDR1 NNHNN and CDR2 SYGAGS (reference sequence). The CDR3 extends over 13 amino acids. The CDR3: CASGMGGQDTQYF. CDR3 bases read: TGTGCCAGCGGGATGGGGGGGCAAGACACCCAGTAC.

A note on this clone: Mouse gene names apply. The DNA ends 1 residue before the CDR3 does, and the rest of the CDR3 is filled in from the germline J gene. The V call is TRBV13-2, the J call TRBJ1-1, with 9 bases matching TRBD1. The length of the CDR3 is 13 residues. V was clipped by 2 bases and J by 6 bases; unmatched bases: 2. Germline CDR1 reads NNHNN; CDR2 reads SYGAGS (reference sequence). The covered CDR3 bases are TGTGCCAGCGGTGAAGACAGGGGGTCAGAAGTCTTC. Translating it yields CASGEDRGSEVF. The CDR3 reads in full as CASGEDRGSEVFF.

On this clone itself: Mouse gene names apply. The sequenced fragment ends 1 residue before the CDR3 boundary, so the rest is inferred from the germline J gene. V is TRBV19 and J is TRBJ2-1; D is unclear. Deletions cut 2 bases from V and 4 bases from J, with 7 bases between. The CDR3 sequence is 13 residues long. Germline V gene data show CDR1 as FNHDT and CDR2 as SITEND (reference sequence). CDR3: CASSIEGYAEQFF. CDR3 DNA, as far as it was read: TGTGCCAGCAGTATCGAGGGTTATGCTGAGCAGTTC.

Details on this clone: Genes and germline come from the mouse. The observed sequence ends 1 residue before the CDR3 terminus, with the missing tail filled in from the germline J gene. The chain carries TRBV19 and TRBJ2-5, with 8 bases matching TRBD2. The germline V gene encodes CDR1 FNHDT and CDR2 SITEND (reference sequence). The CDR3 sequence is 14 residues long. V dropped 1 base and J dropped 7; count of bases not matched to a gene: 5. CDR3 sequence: CASSIRGGAYTQYF. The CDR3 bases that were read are TGTGCCAGCAGTATAAGGGGGGGCGCGTACACCCAGTAC.

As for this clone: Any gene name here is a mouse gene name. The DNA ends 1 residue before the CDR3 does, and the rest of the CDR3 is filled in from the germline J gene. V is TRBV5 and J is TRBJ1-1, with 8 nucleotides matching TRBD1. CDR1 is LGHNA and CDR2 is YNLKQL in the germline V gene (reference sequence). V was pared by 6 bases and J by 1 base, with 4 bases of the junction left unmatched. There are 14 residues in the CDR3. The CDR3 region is CASSQGAGNTEVFF. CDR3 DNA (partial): TGTGCCAGCAGTCAGGGGGCAGGGAACACAGAAGTCTTC.

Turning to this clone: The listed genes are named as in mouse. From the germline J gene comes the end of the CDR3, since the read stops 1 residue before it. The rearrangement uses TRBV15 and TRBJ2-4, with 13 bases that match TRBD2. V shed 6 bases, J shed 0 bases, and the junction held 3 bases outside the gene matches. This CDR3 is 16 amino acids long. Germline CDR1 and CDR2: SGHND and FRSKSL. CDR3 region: CASSRDWGGSQNTLYF. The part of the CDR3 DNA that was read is TGTGCCAGCAGCCGGGACTGGGGGGGGAGTCAAAACACCTTGTAC.

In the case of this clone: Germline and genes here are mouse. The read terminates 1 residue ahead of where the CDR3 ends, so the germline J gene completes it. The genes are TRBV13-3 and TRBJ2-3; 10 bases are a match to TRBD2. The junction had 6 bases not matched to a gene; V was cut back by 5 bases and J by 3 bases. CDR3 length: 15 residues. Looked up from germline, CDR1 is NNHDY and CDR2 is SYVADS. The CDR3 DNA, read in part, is TGTGCCAGCAGAGTTGACTGGGGGGAAGCAGAAACGCTGTAT. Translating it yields CASRVDWGEAETLY. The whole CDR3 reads CASRVDWGEAETLYF.